A single sample is the source of the 13 T cell receptor beta chains below, sequenced in a study of cytomegalovirus exposure and HLA in healthy donors. The PCR made use of 60 Vbeta and 13 Jbeta primers. Profiling relied on immunoSEQ multiplex PCR, and the TCRdb table lists in-frame clones only, not all of them. The sample records about 170,000 clones, over 75% being singletons. Sequenced: PBMCs. These TCRs come from a male donor in good health and CMV-seronegative.

This clone was observed a handful of times. The V and J genes are TRBV7-9 and TRBJ1-3, with D possibly TRBD1 on 6 matching bases. The V and J ends lost 10 bases and 0 bases respectively, with 13 bases between them. The CDR3 contains 14 residues. Germline V gene lookup returns CDR1 SEHNR and CDR2 FQNEAQ (reference sequence). In nucleotides, the CDR3 is TGTGCCAATGGACAGCTCTTCTCTGGAAACACCATATATTTT. It encodes CANGQLFSGNTIYF.

The chain carries TRBV5-1 and TRBJ2-7; 11 bases are a match to TRBD1. V lost 2 bases to trimming and J lost 4 bases; unmatched junction nucleotides: 2. This CDR3 comprises 14 residues. Germline CDR1 SGHRS, CDR2 YFSETQ. The CDR3 DNA reads TGCGCCAGCAGCTTCGGGACAGGGGGTTACGAGCAGTACTTC. Translating it yields CASSFGTGGYEQYF.

This chain joins TRBV18 and TRBJ2-7; D perhaps matches TRBD2 (6 bases). Trimming took off 0 bases at V and 7 bases at J, with 16 bases between the two ends. Germline V gene data show CDR1 as KGHSH and CDR2 as LQKENI. CDR3 length: 15 amino acids. CDR3 amino acids: CASSPPISSGREQYF. The CDR3, as DNA: TGTGCCAGCTCACCACCAATTTCTTCGGGGAGGGAGCAGTACTTC.

The V gene is TRBV25-1, the J gene TRBJ2-2; D perhaps matches TRBD2 (5 bases). This CDR3 comprises 14 residues. CDR1 and CDR2 (germline): MGHDK, SYGVNS. Trimming took 6 bases from V and 8 from J, leaving 16 bases between them. The CDR3 DNA reads TGTGCCAGCAGCAACAGAGAGGGTTTAGGGGAGCTGTTTTTT. This sequence encodes CASSNREGLGELFF.

The chain has TRBV6-4 and TRBJ1-1; the match to TRBD1 covers 7 bases. With V trimmed by 6 bases and J by 4 bases, 5 bases remained unmatched. The CDR3 consists of 13 residues. CDR1 and CDR2 from the germline V gene are MRHNA and SNTAGT. The CDR3 DNA follows: TGTGCCAGCAGAAGACAGGGTGGCACTGAAGCTTTCTTT. Its protein is CASRRQGGTEAFF.

The V call is TRBV30, the J call TRBJ2-1; D gene uncertain. Germline V gene sequence: CDR1 GTSNPN, CDR2 SVGIG (reference sequence). This CDR3 comprises 13 residues. Trimming shortened V by 5 bases and J by 0 bases, and 8 bases separated the two germline ends. Here the CDR3 reads CAWGQSSYNEQFF. CDR3 coding DNA: TGTGCCTGGGGGCAGAGCTCCTACAATGAGCAGTTCTTC. Filled out from reference TRBV30 and TRBJ2-1, the complete variable domain reads SQTIHQWPATLVQPVGSPLSLECTVEGTSNPNLYWYRQAAGRGLQLLFYSVGIGQISSEVPQNLSASRPQDRQFILSSKKLLLSDSGFYLCAWGQSSYNEQFFGPGTRLTVL.

The CDR3 DNA follows: TGCAGTGGACAGATCGGCTACGAGCAGTACTTC. Protein: CSGQIGYEQYF. The rearrangement joins TRBV20-1 to TRBJ2-7, with D possibly matching TRBD1 (5 bases). Germline-derived CDR1 and CDR2 are DFQATT and SNEGSKA (reference sequence). This CDR3 is built from 11 residues. Trimming pared 7 bases from V and 3 bases from J, leaving 10 bases between.

This sequence joins TRBV25-1 and TRBJ2-1; no clear D. CDR1 is MGHDK, CDR2 SYGVNS, per germline. The V and J ends lost 2 bases and 2 bases respectively, with 7 bases between them. CDR3 size: 14 residues. CDR3 DNA: TGTGCCAGCAGTGAAGCTGGGCCCTACAATGAGCAGTTCTTC. Its protein is CASSEAGPYNEQFF.

The gene calls are TRBV5-6 and TRBJ1-6, with a tentative D call TRBD1 (6 bases). The CDR3 is made up of 17 amino acids. Trimming took off 2 bases at V and 0 bases at J, with 12 bases between the two ends. In germline, CDR1 is SGHDT, CDR2 YYEEEE. The CDR3: CASSFRTVSSYNSPLHF. The CDR3 nucleotides read TGTGCCAGCAGCTTCCGGACAGTGAGCTCCTATAATTCACCCCTCCACTTT.

This chain links TRBV5-4 with TRBJ2-7; the match to TRBD2 covers 7 bases. Unmatched junction bases numbered 9, after V lost 6 bases and J lost 0 bases. Germline assignment: CDR1 SGHNT and CDR2 YYREEE (reference sequence). CDR3 length: 15 residues. This CDR3 reads CASTSNGGYSYEQYF. The CDR3, as DNA: TGTGCCAGCACTTCCAACGGGGGGTACTCCTACGAGCAGTACTTC.

The V call is TRBV6-1, the J call TRBJ1-1; D gene uncertain. Germline V gives CDR1 MNHNS, CDR2 SASEGT. The CDR3 is made up of 13 amino acids. V lost 7 bases and J lost 8, with 17 bases in between. CDR3 DNA sequence: TGTGCCAGCATTACTCCCGGGAGAACGGAAGCTTTCTTT. It yields the protein CASITPGRTEAFF.

This chain connects TRBV9 to TRBJ2-1, with TRBD1 identical over 8 bases. The V gene end was trimmed by 2 bases and the J gene end by 8 bases; junction bases not matched to a gene: 9. CDR1 and CDR2 from the germline V gene are SGDLS and YYNGEE. The CDR3 extends over 15 amino acids. As DNA, the CDR3 is TGTGCCAGCAGCGTGACACCGGGACAGGAGGATGAGCAGTTCTTC. This sequence encodes CASSVTPGQEDEQFF. Drawing the rest from reference TRBV9 and TRBJ2-1, the complete variable domain is DSGVTQTPKHLITATGQRVTLRCSPRSGDLSVYWYQQSLDQGLQFLIQYYNGEERAKGNILERFSAQQFPDLHSELNLSSLELGDSALYFCASSVTPGQEDEQFFGPGTRLTVL.

The chain is built from TRBV5-4 and TRBJ1-2, with D perhaps TRBD1 (6 bases). This CDR3 has 13 residues. Looked up from germline, CDR1 is SGHNT and CDR2 is YYREEE (reference sequence). V was cut by 1 base and J by 6 bases, with 10 bases left in between. This chain's CDR3 is CASSLRQEHGYTF. CDR3 in DNA: TGTGCCAGCAGCTTGCGACAGGAGCATGGCTACACCTTC. Looking up the rest from reference TRBV5-4 and TRBJ1-2 gives the full variable domain: ETGVTQSPTHLIKTRGQQVTLRCSSQSGHNTVSWYQQALGQGPQFIFQYYREEENGRGNFPPRFSGLQFPNYSSELNVNALELDDSALYLCASSLRQEHGYTFGSGTRLTVV.